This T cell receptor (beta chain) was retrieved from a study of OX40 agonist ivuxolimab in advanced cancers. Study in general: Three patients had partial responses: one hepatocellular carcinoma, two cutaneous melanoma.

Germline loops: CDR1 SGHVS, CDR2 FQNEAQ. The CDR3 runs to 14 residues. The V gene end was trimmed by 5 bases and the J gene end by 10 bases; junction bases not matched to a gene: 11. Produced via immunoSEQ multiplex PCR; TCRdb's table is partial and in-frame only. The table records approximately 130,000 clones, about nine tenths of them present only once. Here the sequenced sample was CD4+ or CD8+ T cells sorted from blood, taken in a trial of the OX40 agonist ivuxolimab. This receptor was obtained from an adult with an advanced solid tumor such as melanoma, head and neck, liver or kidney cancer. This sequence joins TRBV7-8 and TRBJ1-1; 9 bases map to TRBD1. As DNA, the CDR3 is TGTGCCAGCAGCCCCTACAGGGGGCCTTCGGTAGCTTTCTTT. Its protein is CASSPYRGPSVAFF.